This T cell receptor (beta chain) stems from a study of blood T cell repertoires in COVID-19. Study information: T cells, B-cell-depleted T cells, or PBMCs provided the cDNA or gDNA that served as material.

The participants were between about 18 and 90 years old and came from 20 to 30 US areas. Assay: immunoSEQ multiplex PCR; the TCRdb copy retains only in-frame clones and omits some. Of roughly 420,000 clones in the sample, around nine tenths were seen once. V lost 1 base and J 4 bases, leaving 11 bases between the germline ends. The CDR3 has 14 residues. Per germline, CDR1 LNHDA and CDR2 SQIVND (reference sequence). Material: PBMCs or T cells enriched from blood (not recorded which). This chain joins TRBV19 and TRBJ2-7; TRBD1 might be the D (6 bases). The sequence derives from a woman in her twenties or thirties with acute COVID-19. This CDR3 is CASSIVTGWYEQYF. In nucleotides, the CDR3 is TGTGCCAGTAGTATAGTAACAGGGTGGTACGAGCAGTACTTC.